The 25 T cell receptor beta chains given below trace back to one sample, sequenced in a study of early stage breast cancer tumors. Here immunoSEQ multiplex PCR was the method, and the copy in TCRdb shows in-frame clones only, minus some. The repertoire holds tens of thousands of clones, with roughly 77% as singletons. Material for sequencing was blood. Receptors were obtained from a middle-aged person with breast cancer.

The chain uses TRBV7-8 and TRBJ2-1; 11 nucleotides align to TRBD1. Germline CDR1 reads SGHVS; CDR2 reads FQNEAQ. The CDR3 is made up of 16 amino acids. The trim removed 5 bases at V and 3 bases at J, leaving 6 bases unmatched. The CDR3 coding sequence is TGTGCCAGCAGCCCCCGGACAGGGGGCGTCTACAATGAGCAGTTCTTC. The encoded protein is CASSPRTGGVYNEQFF. Full variable domain (outside the CDR3, taken from reference TRBV7-8 and TRBJ2-1): GAGVSQSPRYKVAKRGQDVALRCDPISGHVSLFWYQQALGQGPEFLTYFQNEAQLDKSGLPSDRFFAERPEGSVSTLKIQRTQQEDSAVYLCASSPRTGGVYNEQFFGPGTRLTVL.

This chain uses TRBV18 with TRBJ2-3; 8 positions agree with TRBD2. V lost 6 bases to trimming and J lost 3 bases; unmatched junction nucleotides: 2. The CDR3 runs to 13 residues. From germline, CDR1 is KGHSH and CDR2 LQKENI. CDR3 bases: TGTGCCAGCTCGCGCGGGGGGACAGATACGCAGTATTTT. Protein product: CASSRGGTDTQYF.

The CDR3 here is CASSWGEIGELFF. CDR3 coding DNA: TGCGCCAGCAGCTGGGGGGAAATCGGGGAGCTGTTTTTT. The genes are TRBV5-1 and TRBJ2-2; possibly TRBD2 for D (6 bases). Germline loops: CDR1 SGHRS, CDR2 YFSETQ. The CDR3 totals 13 residues. V was trimmed by 3 bases and J by 7 bases, leaving 10 bases between them.

J is TRBJ1-3 and V is TRBV25-1; maybe TRBD1 (6 bases). Trimming pared 8 bases from V and 0 bases from J, leaving 14 bases between. The CDR3 covers 15 residues. Germline CDR1 and CDR2: MGHDK and SYGVNS. The CDR3 region has the DNA TGTGCCAGCTCATTTACAGGGCGCTCTGGAAACACCATATATTTT. Protein sequence: CASSFTGRSGNTIYF. Complete variable domain (other parts from reference TRBV25-1 and TRBJ1-3): EADIYQTPRYLVIGTGKKITLECSQTMGHDKMYWYQQDPGMELHLIHYSYGVNSTEKGDLSSESTVSRIRTEHFPLTLESARPSHTSQYLCASSFTGRSGNTIYFGEGSWLTVV.

The CDR3 protein is CASSLQGLVETDTQYF. The CDR3 nucleotides read TGTGCCAGCAGCTTACAAGGACTAGTGGAGACAGATACGCAGTATTTT. The genes are TRBV7-6 and TRBJ2-3, with 7 bases identical to TRBD2. Trimming took 2 bases from V and 3 from J; bases not matched to a gene: 8. There are 16 residues in the CDR3. Germline V gene lookup returns CDR1 SGHVS and CDR2 FNYEAQ.

This clone was recorded only once. This chain connects TRBV7-3 to TRBJ2-3; the D is unclear. Trimming left V 5 bases short and J 2 bases short, with 2 bases between. CDR3 size: 11 residues. Germline-derived CDR1 and CDR2 are SGHTA and FQGTGA. The CDR3 sequence: CASSLTDTQYF. In DNA, the CDR3 is TGTGCCAGCAGCCTCACAGATACGCAGTATTTT. Together with reference TRBV7-3 and TRBJ2-3, the CDR3 gives the full variable domain: GAGVSQTPSNKVTEKGKYVELRCDPISGHTALYWYRQSLGQGPEFLIYFQGTGAADDSGLPNDRFFAVRPEGSVSTLKIQRTERGDSAVYLCASSLTDTQYFGPGTRLTVL.

This clone was counted a single time. The chain combines TRBV4-2 with TRBJ2-2, with TRBD2 matching over 8 bases. Germline V gives CDR1 LGHNA, CDR2 YNFKEQ. J gave up 0 bases and V 0 bases, and 3 bases lay outside the gene matches. This CDR3 has 17 amino acids. CDR3 residues: CASSQDPGLANTGELFF. DNA of the CDR3: TGTGCCAGCAGCCAAGACCCGGGACTAGCGAACACCGGGGAGCTGTTTTTT.

The table lists this clone with a count of one. The rearrangement joins TRBV9 to TRBJ2-3; TRBD2 agrees at 14 bases. V lost 3 bases and J lost 1; bases outside the gene matches: 4. The CDR3 has 17 residues. Germline V lookup: CDR1 SGDLS, CDR2 YYNGEE. CDR3 sequence (DNA): TGTGCCAGCAGCGGACTAGCGGGAGGGGGGGGCACAGATACGCAGTATTTT. As protein: CASSGLAGGGGTDTQYF.

The CDR3 sequence is CATTQGSQETQYF. CDR3 coding DNA: TGTGCCACCACACAGGGGAGTCAAGAGACCCAGTACTTC. The J gene is TRBJ2-5, the V gene TRBV7-2; 7 bases match TRBD1. Germline trimming cut 10 bases from V and 2 bases from J; bases unmatched to any gene: 7. There are 13 residues in the CDR3. In germline, CDR1 is SGHTA, CDR2 FQGNSA.

J is TRBJ1-2 and V is TRBV11-2, with D maybe TRBD1 (6 bases). CDR3 size: 13 residues. V lost 5 bases to trimming and J lost 4 bases, with 11 bases between them. CDR1 is SGHAT and CDR2 is FQNNGV in the germline V gene. The CDR3 DNA follows: TGTGCCAGCAGCGGACAGTATTCCTATGGCTACACCTTC. It encodes CASSGQYSYGYTF.

The genes are TRBV6-6 and TRBJ2-7; TRBD2 aligns across 7 bases. The trim removed 5 bases at V and 6 bases at J, leaving 7 bases unmatched. The CDR3 runs to 13 residues. Germline V gene lookup returns CDR1 MNHNY and CDR2 SVGAGI (reference sequence). CDR3 nucleotides: TGTGCCAGCAGTACCCCGACTAGCTCCGAGCAGTACTTC. Its translation is CASSTPTSSEQYF.

This clone was found a few times. The chain recombines TRBV9 with TRBJ1-1; D is perhaps TRBD1 (5 bases). CDR3 size: 16 residues. Germline V gene data show CDR1 as SGDLS and CDR2 as YYNGEE. Trimming pared 0 bases from V and 1 base from J, leaving 13 bases between. The CDR3 loop is CASSVGGGRGNTEAFF. The DNA of the CDR3 is TGTGCCAGCAGCGTAGGAGGAGGTAGGGGGAACACTGAAGCTTTCTTT.

The chain carries TRBV6-1 and TRBJ2-7, with no clear D. Trimming removed 1 base from V and 4 bases from J, with 14 bases in between. Per germline, CDR1 MNHNS and CDR2 SASEGT. The CDR3 runs to 15 residues. The CDR3 DNA sequence: TGTGCCAGCAGTGAAGGACTCGGACGGCTATACGAGCAGTACTTC. Translating it yields CASSEGLGRLYEQYF.

The rearrangement uses TRBV10-3 and TRBJ2-1; 7 bases fit TRBD2. The trim removed 6 bases at V and 10 bases at J, leaving 6 bases unmatched. The CDR3 contains 12 residues. Germline V gives CDR1 ENHRY, CDR2 SYGVKD. CDR3 residues: CAIRGSSGEQFF. The DNA for the CDR3 is TGTGCCATCAGGGGATCTAGCGGCGAGCAGTTCTTC.

This rearrangement joins TRBV9 to TRBJ2-7, with a tentative D call TRBD1 (6 bases). The CDR3 is made up of 16 amino acids. Germline V lookup: CDR1 SGDLS, CDR2 YYNGEE. Trimming pared 0 bases from V and 1 base from J, leaving 14 bases between. The DNA of the CDR3 is TGTGCCAGCAGCGTAGATATCGGGACACCTTCCTACGAGCAGTACTTC. It is translated as CASSVDIGTPSYEQYF.

V usage is TRBV18 and J usage is TRBJ1-4, with D perhaps matching TRBD1 (5 bases). CDR1 and CDR2 from the germline V gene are KGHSH and LQKENI. The CDR3 is made up of 14 amino acids. The V end was cut by 1 base, the J end by 7 bases, with 10 bases between. In nucleotides, the CDR3 is TGTGCCAGCTCACCACTCACAGGTGGTGAAAAACTGTTTTTT. Translated: CASSPLTGGEKLFF.

By its share, this clone is medium-sized. This chain joins TRBV2 and TRBJ1-5; D perhaps matches TRBD1 (5 bases). CDR3 size: 12 residues. Germline values: CDR1 SNHLY, CDR2 FYNNEI. V was trimmed by 5 bases and J by 8 bases, leaving 10 bases between them. This CDR3 is CASSPRGEPQHF. The CDR3 DNA is TGTGCCAGCAGTCCCCGAGGGGAGCCCCAGCATTTT.

The V gene is TRBV5-5, the J gene TRBJ2-1, with TRBD2 identical over 11 bases. V was clipped by 4 bases and J by 6 bases; unmatched bases: 6. CDR1 SGHKS and CDR2 YYEKEE come from the germline V gene (reference sequence). The CDR3 contains 15 residues. The CDR3 here is CASSEGLAEGNEQFF. The CDR3, as DNA: TGTGCCAGCAGCGAGGGACTAGCGGAGGGCAATGAGCAGTTCTTC.

As regards this clone: At one end the junction does not follow the germline gene, possibly because of a read error. V usage is TRBV7-9 and J usage is TRBJ2-5; the D gene could be TRBD1 or TRBD2 (6 bases each). Germline V lookup: CDR1 SEHNR, CDR2 FQNEAQ (reference sequence). This CDR3 is 14 amino acids long. Here the CDR3 DNA reads TGTGTCAGCAAAAGGTCAGGGGAGGAATGGACCCAGTACTTC. Amino acid sequence: CVSKRSGEEWTQYF.

This sequence joins TRBV2 and TRBJ2-5, with 9 bases aligning to TRBD2. The CDR3 loop spans 13 amino acids. Trimming cost V 7 bases and J 4 bases; bases outside gene matches: 4. Germline V gene sequence: CDR1 SNHLY, CDR2 FYNNEI. The DNA for the CDR3 is TGTGCCAGCAAAGGCGGGAGGGGAGAGACCCAGTACTTC. It specifies CASKGGRGETQYF.

The chain joins TRBV2 to TRBJ1-3, with unresolved D. CDR1 and CDR2 (germline): SNHLY, FYNNEI. The germline V and J ends were trimmed by 5 bases and 0 bases, with 14 bases remaining between them. The CDR3 totals 16 residues. DNA for the CDR3: TGTGCCAGCAGTCGAACCTACTCGAGCTCTGGAAACACCATATATTTT. As protein: CASSRTYSSSGNTIYF.

The chain employs TRBV4-2 and TRBJ1-2; the D is unclear. The germline gives CDR1 LGHNA, CDR2 YNFKEQ. The CDR3 length is 14 residues. V lost 1 base, J lost 1 base, and 7 bases lay in between. DNA for the CDR3: TGTGCCAGCAGCCAAGCAGATTATAACTATGGCTACACCTTC. Translation gives CASSQADYNYGYTF.

The chain carries TRBV7-2 and TRBJ1-5; D remains ambiguous. Trimming cost V 5 bases and J 1 base, with 15 bases left between them. CDR3 length: 16 residues. Germline loops: CDR1 SGHTA, CDR2 FQGNSA. The CDR3 spells CASSPSSVSSNQPQHF. The CDR3 coding sequence is TGTGCCAGCAGCCCGTCGAGTGTATCGAGCAATCAGCCCCAGCATTTT.

This clone has a handful of counts. The CDR3 loop reads CASSYSAGAGYTF. The CDR3 coding sequence is TGTGCCAGCAGTTACTCGGCAGGGGCTGGCTACACCTTC. This chain joins TRBV6-5 and TRBJ1-2; TRBD1 might be the D (6 bases). Between the trimmed V and J ends, which lost 0 bases and 7 bases, there was a span of 9 bases. Germline V gene data show CDR1 as MNHEY and CDR2 as SVGAGI. CDR3 size: 13 residues.

This sequence joins TRBV5-1 and TRBJ2-1, with 7 nucleotides matching TRBD2. There are 18 residues in the CDR3. Trimming cost V 4 bases and J 3 bases; bases outside gene matches: 16. From germline, CDR1 is SGHRS and CDR2 YFSETQ. The CDR3 DNA is TGCGCCAGCAGCCTTGTCTTTACCAGCGGGGCTCACTACAATGAGCAGTTCTTC. It encodes CASSLVFTSGAHYNEQFF.